This T cell receptor (beta chain) was identified during a study of T-cell reconstitution after alpha-beta-depleted transplantation in children. This clonotype was detected many times. The V end was cut by 4 bases, the J end by 4 bases, with 13 bases between. Germline V gene sequence: CDR1 SQVTM, CDR2 ANQGSEA. The CDR3 runs to 13 residues. Unique molecular identifiers featured in how the TCRbeta library was prepared. TCRdb analysed the PCR reads with MiXCR anew, one entry per CDR3 protein. The data show about 200,000 distinct CDR3 sequences, less than 15% seen once. The sequencing used PBMCs from the stem cell graft donor, collected from the stem cell graft. The chain couples TRBV29-1 to TRBJ1-2, with D unclear. The clonotype originates from a human donor who donated a stem cell graft to a child with acute lymphoblastic leukemia. This chain's CDR3 is CSVVLPPSYGYTF. The CDR3 DNA is TGCAGCGTTGTTCTTCCCCCTTCCTATGGCTACACCTTC.